This entry describes one T cell receptor (beta chain). The entry originates in a study of T cells expressing NK-cell markers. For each CDR3 protein, TCRdb gives one entry from its re-call of the 5' RACE reads, without DNA. The repertoire shows 300,000 or so distinct CDR3 sequences; the top ten hold 4% to 5%. This CDR3 spans 16 amino acids. Germline CDR1 is DFQATT and CDR2 is SNEGSKA (reference sequence). The material sequenced was blood T cells: a sorted CD56 or NKG2C T cell subset, CD4+ or CD8+ T cells, or bulk PBMC T cells (not recorded which). The J gene is TRBJ2-2, the V gene TRBV20-1; the D call of TRBD1 rests on TCRdb alone, since no DNA is present to check it. The receptor was isolated from a woman between 18 and 69 years old in good health. The CDR3 sequence is CSARAPGQGNTGELFF.